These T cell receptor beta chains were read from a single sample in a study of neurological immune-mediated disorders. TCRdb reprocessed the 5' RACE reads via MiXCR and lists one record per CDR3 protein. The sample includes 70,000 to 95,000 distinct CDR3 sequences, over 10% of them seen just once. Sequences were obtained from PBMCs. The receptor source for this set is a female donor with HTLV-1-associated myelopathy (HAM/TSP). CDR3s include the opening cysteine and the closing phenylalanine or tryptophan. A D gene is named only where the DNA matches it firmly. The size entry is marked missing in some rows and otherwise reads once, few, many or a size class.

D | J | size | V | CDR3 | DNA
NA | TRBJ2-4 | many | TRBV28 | CASSLSRDTQEYF | TGTGCCAGCAGTTTATCGAGGGACACCCAAGAGTACTTC
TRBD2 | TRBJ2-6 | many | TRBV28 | CASLRRGVSGANVLTF | TGTGCCAGCCTTCGTCGGGGGGTCTCTGGGGCCAACGTCCTGACTTTC
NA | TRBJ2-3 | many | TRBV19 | CASSIGTAFGDTQYF | TGTGCCAGTAGTATTGGGACGGCGTTTGGAGATACGCAGTATTTT
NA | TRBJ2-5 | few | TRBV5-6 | CASSSYQETQYF | TGTGCCAGCAGCTCGTACCAAGAGACCCAGTACTTC
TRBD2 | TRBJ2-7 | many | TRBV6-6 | CASSYSGSGGARYEQYF | TGTGCCAGCAGTTACTCTGGTAGCGGGGGGGCCCGCTACGAGCAGTACTTC
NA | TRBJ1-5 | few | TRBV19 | CASSQGLNQPQHF | TGTGCCAGTAGTCAGGGGTTGAATCAGCCCCAGCATTTT
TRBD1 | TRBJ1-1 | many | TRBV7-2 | CASSGQGITEAFF | TGTGCCAGCAGCGGACAGGGGATTACTGAAGCTTTCTTT
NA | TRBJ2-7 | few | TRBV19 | CASSISPGYEQYF | TGTGCCAGTAGTATTTCCCCAGGGTACGAGCAGTACTTC
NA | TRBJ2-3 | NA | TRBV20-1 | CSGLWAHGTDTQYF | TGCAGCGGTTTGTGGGCCCATGGCACAGATACGCAGTATTTT
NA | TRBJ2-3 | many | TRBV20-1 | CSARDHTTDTQYF | TGCAGTGCTAGAGATCACACAACAGATACGCAGTATTTT
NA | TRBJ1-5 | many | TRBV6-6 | CASSYSNEPNQPQHF | TGTGCCAGCAGTTACTCTAATGAACCCAATCAGCCCCAGCATTTT
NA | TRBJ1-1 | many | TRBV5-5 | CASSLSLKKAFF | TGTGCCAGCAGCTTAAGTCTCAAAAAAGCTTTCTTT
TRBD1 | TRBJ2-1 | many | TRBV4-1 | CASSQAGQGVSYNEQFF | TGCGCCAGCAGCCAGGCTGGACAGGGGGTTTCCTACAATGAGCAGTTCTTC
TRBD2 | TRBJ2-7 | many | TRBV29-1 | CSVGGSGGPAYEQYF | TGCAGCGTGGGAGGTAGCGGGGGGCCCGCCTACGAGCAGTACTTC
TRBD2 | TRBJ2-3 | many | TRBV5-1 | CASRRTSGYTDTQYF | TGCGCCAGCAGAAGGACTAGCGGCTACACAGATACGCAGTATTTT
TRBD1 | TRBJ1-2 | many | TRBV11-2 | CASSQGVPGTDYGYTF | TGTGCCAGCAGCCAAGGGGTCCCCGGGACAGACTATGGCTACACCTTC
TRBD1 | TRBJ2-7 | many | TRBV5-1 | CASSYSTGPGYEQYF | TGCGCCAGCAGCTATTCGACAGGGCCAGGGTACGAGCAGTACTTC
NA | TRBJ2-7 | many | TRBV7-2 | CASSNDGGFGHEQYF | TGTGCCAGCAGCAACGACGGGGGCTTTGGACACGAGCAGTACTTC
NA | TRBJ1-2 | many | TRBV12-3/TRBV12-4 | CASSLGQGLVRGYTF | TGTGCCAGCAGTTTAGGTCAGGGGCTCGTACGGGGCTACACCTTC
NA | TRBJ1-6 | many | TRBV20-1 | CSAGANNSPLHF | TGCAGTGCTGGAGCAAATAATTCACCCCTCCACTTT
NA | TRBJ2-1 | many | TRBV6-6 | CASRNTGGTYNEQFF | TGTGCCAGCAGGAACACAGGAGGAACCTACAATGAGCAGTTCTTC
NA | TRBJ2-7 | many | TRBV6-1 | CASSSLRGASNSNEQYF | TGTGCCAGCAGCAGCCTTAGGGGGGCCAGCAACTCCAACGAGCAGTACTTC
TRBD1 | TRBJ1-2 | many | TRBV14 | CASSQEPRGLGYTF | TGTGCCAGCAGCCAAGAACCCAGGGGGCTCGGCTACACCTTC
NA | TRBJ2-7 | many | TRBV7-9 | CASSSSLGQYF | TGTGCCAGCAGCTCATCTCTGGGGCAGTACTTC
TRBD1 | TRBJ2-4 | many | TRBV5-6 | CASRETGGLENIQYF | TGTGCCAGCAGGGAAACAGGGGGCCTTGAAAACATTCAGTACTTC
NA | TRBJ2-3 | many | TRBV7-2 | CASSLIGNADTQYF | TGTGCCAGCAGCTTAATAGGGAACGCAGATACGCAGTATTTT
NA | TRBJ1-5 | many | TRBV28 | CASSLKSDPISNQPQHF | TGTGCCAGCAGTTTAAAGAGCGACCCAATTAGCAATCAGCCCCAGCATTTT
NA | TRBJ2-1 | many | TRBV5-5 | CASSPDPREWSYNEQFF | TGTGCCAGCAGCCCCGACCCCCGGGAGTGGTCCTACAATGAGCAGTTCTTC
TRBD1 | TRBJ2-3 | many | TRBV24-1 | CATSDLRRTETGGTDTQYF | TGTGCCACCAGTGATTTGCGACGCACCGAGACAGGGGGCACAGATACGCAGTATTTT
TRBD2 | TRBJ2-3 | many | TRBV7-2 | CASSFRLAGGPYTQYF | TGTGCCAGCAGCTTCCGACTAGCGGGGGGGCCATATACGCAGTATTTT
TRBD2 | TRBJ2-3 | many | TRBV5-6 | CASSSNPAGFTDTQYF | TGTGCCAGCAGCAGTAATCCAGCGGGGTTCACAGATACGCAGTATTTT
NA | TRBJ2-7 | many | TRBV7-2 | CASSLDSSRTPYEQYF | TGTGCCAGCAGCTTAGATTCTAGCCGGACGCCCTACGAGCAGTACTTC
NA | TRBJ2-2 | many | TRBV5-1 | CASSLQGQAGELFF | TGCGCCAGCAGCTTGCAGGGGCAGGCCGGGGAGCTGTTTTTT
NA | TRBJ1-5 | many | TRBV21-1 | CASSLGDRDQSNQPQHF | TGTGCCAGCAGCCTAGGGGACAGGGACCAGAGCAATCAGCCCCAGCATTTT
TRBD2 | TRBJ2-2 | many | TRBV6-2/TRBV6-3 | CASTLDSGGPTGELFF | TGTGCCAGCACCCTCGATAGCGGGGGTCCCACCGGGGAGCTGTTTTTT
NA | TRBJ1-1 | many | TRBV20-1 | CSAINRRNTEAFF | TGCAGTGCTATTAACAGGAGAAACACTGAAGCTTTCTTT
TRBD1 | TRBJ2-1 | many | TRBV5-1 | CASSLQGQGANEQFF | TGCGCCAGCAGCTTGCAGGGACAGGGTGCCAATGAGCAGTTCTTC
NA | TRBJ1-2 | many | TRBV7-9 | CASSLDVPYGYTF | TGTGCCAGCAGCTTAGACGTTCCCTATGGCTACACCTTC
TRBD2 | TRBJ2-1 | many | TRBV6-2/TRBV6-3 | CASSYSPGLAGKGEQFF | TGTGCCAGCAGTTACTCCCCGGGACTAGCGGGGAAGGGGGAGCAGTTCTTC
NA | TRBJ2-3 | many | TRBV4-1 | CASSQGDLQRPYF | TGCGCCAGCAGCCAAGGGGACCTGCAACGTCCGTATTTT
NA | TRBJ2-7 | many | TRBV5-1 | CASTPTPQGYEQYF | TGCGCCAGCACGCCCACCCCGCAGGGTTACGAGCAGTACTTC
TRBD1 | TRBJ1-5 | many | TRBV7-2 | CASSLPGGWNQPQHF | TGTGCCAGCAGCCTACCAGGGGGCTGGAATCAGCCCCAGCATTTT